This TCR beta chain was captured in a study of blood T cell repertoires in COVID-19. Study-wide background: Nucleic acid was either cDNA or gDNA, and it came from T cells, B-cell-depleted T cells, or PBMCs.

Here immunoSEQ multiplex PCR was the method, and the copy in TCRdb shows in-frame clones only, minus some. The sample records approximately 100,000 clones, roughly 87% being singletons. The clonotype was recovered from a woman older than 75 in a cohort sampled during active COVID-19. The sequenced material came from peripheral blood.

This CDR3 is CASSLVSDKNEQFF. The CDR3 DNA follows: TGTGCCAGCAGCTTGGTGTCAGACAAAAATGAGCAGTTCTTC. V usage is TRBV5-6 and J usage is TRBJ2-1; D is unresolved. In germline, CDR1 is SGHDT, CDR2 YYEEEE. The CDR3 totals 14 residues. Trimming took off 0 bases at V and 7 bases at J, with 11 bases between the two ends.